Shown below are 26 T cell receptor beta chains from a single sample sequenced in a study of T cell responses to AZD1222 COVID-19 vaccine (dated by TCRdb to the early 2020s). Library preparation was by the immunoSEQ multiplex PCR assay. What TCRdb holds here is the immuneACCESS table cut down to in-frame rearrangements. Part of the clones is not present; checked against another copy, under half of the missing clones reflect an unresolved V gene, and the others are unexplained. The sample table holds 100,000 to 150,000 clones, of which more than 75% were seen once. The ten largest clonotypes hold 9.8% of the sample. The time point label, read with the paper, signifies: baseline before first vaccination. Sequencing used peripheral blood, obtained on day 0 of AZD1222 vaccination. These receptors were taken from an adult in good health.

The rearrangement links TRBV7-9 to TRBJ2-1; D might be TRBD1 (5 bases). Between the trimmed V and J ends, which lost 5 bases and 2 bases, there was a span of 16 bases. Germline assignment: CDR1 SEHNR and CDR2 FQNEAQ (reference sequence). This CDR3 has 16 amino acids. CDR3 DNA sequence: TGTGCCAGCAGCCTTAGAATGGGGCTGGCCTACAATGAGCAGTTCTTC. This gives the protein CASSLRMGLAYNEQFF.

V and J are TRBV3-1 (or the pseudogene TRBV3-2) and TRBJ2-7; the match to TRBD1 covers 9 bases. Germline CDR1 reads LGHDT; CDR2 reads YNNKEL (reference sequence). V gave up 0 bases and J gave up 7 bases; unmatched junction bases: 1. There are 13 residues in the CDR3. The CDR3 is CASSQETGGEQYF. The CDR3 DNA sequence: TGTGCCAGCAGCCAAGAGACAGGGGGGGAGCAGTACTTC.

The gene calls are TRBV18 and TRBJ2-1, with D possibly matching TRBD1 (6 bases). The V gene lost 0 bases and the J gene lost 4 bases, with 7 bases spanning the gap. This CDR3 is built from 14 residues. From germline, CDR1 is KGHSH and CDR2 LQKENI. In nucleotides, the CDR3 is TGTGCCAGCTCACCACCGGACAGTTACAATGAGCAGTTCTTC. This codes for CASSPPDSYNEQFF.

The chain couples TRBV11-3 to TRBJ1-1; TRBD1 might be the D (6 bases). The CDR3 sequence is 16 residues long. Germline V lookup: CDR1 SGHNT, CDR2 YENEEA. The V and J ends lost 1 base and 5 bases respectively, with 17 bases between them. CDR3 DNA sequence: TGTGCCAGCAGCTTAGCAGGGGTATTGGTAAGGACTGAAGCTTTCTTT. Translated, it gives CASSLAGVLVRTEAFF.

The rearrangement joins TRBV9 to TRBJ2-2; D not certain. This CDR3 is 12 amino acids long. CDR1 and CDR2 from the germline V gene are SGDLS and YYNGEE. V was cut by 6 bases and J by 4 bases, with 7 bases left in between. The CDR3 spells CASTPTTGELFF. The DNA for the CDR3 is TGTGCCAGCACCCCAACCACCGGGGAGCTGTTTTTT.

The chain is built from TRBV10-3 and TRBJ1-6; TRBD1 agrees at 7 bases. Germline lookup yields CDR1 ENHRY and CDR2 SYGVKD. Trimming removed 6 bases from V and 9 bases from J; junction bases left unmatched: 8. The CDR3 is 14 amino acids. The CDR3: CAISEGAGGSPLHF. CDR3 DNA: TGTGCCATCAGCGAGGGGGCAGGGGGTTCACCCCTCCACTTT.

The chain couples TRBV7-9 to TRBJ1-3; TRBD1 is a possible D gene (5 bases). Trimming shortened V by 7 bases and J by 0 bases, and 16 bases separated the two germline ends. This CDR3 comprises 16 residues. Per germline, CDR1 SEHNR and CDR2 FQNEAQ (reference sequence). CDR3: CASIPAQADSGNTIYF. In DNA form, the CDR3 reads TGTGCCAGCATCCCGGCACAGGCTGACTCTGGAAACACCATATATTTT.

The chain recombines TRBV7-3 with TRBJ2-2, with a possible D match to TRBD2 (6 bases). The CDR3 is 16 residues long. V was shortened by 5 bases and J by 0 bases, with 13 bases between the two germline ends. Germline V gene lookup returns CDR1 SGHTA and CDR2 FQGTGA. CDR3 in amino acids: CASSPSGGANTGELFF. CDR3 nucleotides: TGTGCCAGCAGCCCCTCCGGCGGGGCGAACACCGGGGAGCTGTTTTTT. Complete variable domain (other parts from reference TRBV7-3 and TRBJ2-2): GAGVSQTPSNKVTEKGKYVELRCDPISGHTALYWYRQSLGQGPEFLIYFQGTGAADDSGLPNDRFFAVRPEGSVSTLKIQRTERGDSAVYLCASSPSGGANTGELFFGEGSRLTVL.

This clone was recorded once. J is TRBJ2-3 and V is TRBV30; D may be TRBD2 (5 bases). The CDR3 extends over 13 amino acids. Germline values: CDR1 GTSNPN, CDR2 SVGIG (reference sequence). Trimming removed 0 bases at V and 6 bases at J, with 10 bases between. The CDR3 protein is CAWSVTTGDTQYF. CDR3 bases: TGTGCCTGGAGTGTAACCACGGGGGATACGCAGTATTTT.

The genes are TRBV5-1 and TRBJ2-7; D might be TRBD2 (6 bases). The germline CDR1 and CDR2 sequences are SGHRS and YFSETQ. Deletions cut 0 bases from V and 9 bases from J, with 28 bases between. CDR3 length equals 18 residues. The CDR3 loop reads CASSLARQGFGAGYSQYF. In DNA, the CDR3 is TGCGCCAGCAGCTTGGCACGCCAGGGTTTCGGAGCGGGCTACTCGCAGTACTTC.

The chain is built from TRBV9 and TRBJ1-2; no definite D call. The CDR3 consists of 13 residues. The germline CDR1 and CDR2 sequences are SGDLS and YYNGEE. The V gene lost 3 bases and the J gene lost 4 bases, with 10 bases spanning the gap. Written as DNA, the CDR3 is TGTGCCAGCAGCGCCGGGAACCGCTATGGCTACACCTTC. Amino acids: CASSAGNRYGYTF.

This chain joins TRBV21-1 and TRBJ2-1; the table's D call TRBD2 went unverified against the DNA. TRBV21-1 is shown as a pseudogene. This CDR3 has 16 amino acids. The CDR3 DNA reads TGTGCCAGCAGCAAAATAGGAGGGGACGGGTCCAATGAGCAGTTCTTC. It yields the protein CASSKIGGDGSNEQFF.

This chain uses TRBV9 with TRBJ1-6; 10 bases match TRBD1. With V trimmed by 4 bases and J by 10 bases, 11 bases remained unmatched. This CDR3 comprises 16 residues. Germline CDR1 is SGDLS and CDR2 is YYNGEE. CDR3 protein: CASSPSGGTGESPLHF. In DNA form, the CDR3 reads TGTGCCAGCAGCCCAAGCGGCGGGACAGGGGAATCACCCCTCCACTTT.

The chain links TRBV5-1 to TRBJ1-5; perhaps TRBD1 as D (5 bases). V was pared by 0 bases and J by 0 bases, with 13 bases between. The germline V gene has CDR1 SGHRS and CDR2 YFSETQ. The CDR3 sequence is 17 residues long. CDR3 in amino acids: CASSLVPGTYSNQPQHF. The CDR3 nucleotides are TGCGCCAGCAGCTTGGTGCCAGGGACTTATAGCAATCAGCCCCAGCATTTT. Drawing the rest from reference TRBV5-1 and TRBJ1-5, the complete variable domain is KAGVTQTPRYLIKTRGQQVTLSCSPISGHRSVSWYQQTPGQGLQFLFEYFSETQRNKGNFPGRFSGRQFSNSRSEMNVSTLELGDSALYLCASSLVPGTYSNQPQHFGDGTRLSIL.

The chain recombines TRBV6-5 with TRBJ2-7, with no clear D. Trimming removed 7 bases at V and 0 bases at J, with 16 bases between. CDR1 is MNHEY and CDR2 is SVGAGI in the germline V gene. The CDR3 has 15 amino acids. CDR3 sequence reads: CASIQRPTSSYEQYF. CDR3 sequence (DNA): TGTGCCAGCATTCAGCGCCCTACATCCTCCTACGAGCAGTACTTC.

The V gene is TRBV6-5, the J gene TRBJ1-2; D is possibly TRBD1 (5 bases). Germline loops: CDR1 MNHEY, CDR2 SVGAGI. Trimming stripped 6 bases from V and 2 bases from J, with 10 bases between. CDR3 size: 13 residues. Here the CDR3 reads CASSRQSNYGYTF. As DNA, the CDR3 is TGTGCCAGCAGCAGACAGTCAAACTATGGCTACACCTTC.

The J gene is TRBJ2-2, the V gene TRBV5-4, with 14 nucleotides matching TRBD2. Germline V gene sequence: CDR1 SGHNT, CDR2 YYREEE (reference sequence). The CDR3 loop spans 18 amino acids. V lost 3 bases, J lost 0 bases, and 4 bases stayed unmatched. The CDR3 DNA is TGTGCCAGCAGCTCCGGGACTAGCGGGGGAACGAACACCGGGGAGCTGTTTTTT. Translated, it gives CASSSGTSGGTNTGELFF.

V is TRBV5-4 and J is TRBJ2-3, with 15 bases matching TRBD2. Trimming cost V 4 bases and J 2 bases; bases outside gene matches: 8. The CDR3 has 18 residues. The germline V gene has CDR1 SGHNT and CDR2 YYREEE (reference sequence). This chain's CDR3 is CASSRTSGGAGDTDTQYF. The CDR3 DNA reads TGTGCCAGCAGCAGGACTAGCGGGGGGGCCGGGGACACAGATACGCAGTATTTT.

The rearrangement joins TRBV19 to TRBJ2-5; 10 bases align to TRBD2. Looked up from germline, CDR1 is LNHDA and CDR2 is SQIVND (reference sequence). Trimming took 6 bases from V and 1 from J; bases not matched to a gene: 8. The CDR3 runs 16 residues. CDR3 nucleotide sequence: TGTGCCAGTAGGAGTGGACTAGCGGTTCTCCAAGAGACCCAGTACTTC. Translating gives CASRSGLAVLQETQYF.

J is TRBJ2-4 and V is TRBV7-2; maybe TRBD1 (5 bases). CDR3 length: 12 residues. Trimming left V 7 bases short and J 2 bases short, with 6 bases between. Looked up from germline, CDR1 is SGHTA and CDR2 is FQGNSA. The CDR3 nucleotides are TGTGCCAGCAAGGGGCCCAAAAACATTCAGTACTTC. Its translation: CASKGPKNIQYF. Filled out from reference TRBV7-2 and TRBJ2-4, the complete variable domain reads GAGVSQSPSNKVTEKGKDVELRCDPISGHTALYWYRQSLGQGLEFLIYFQGNSAPDKSGLPSDRFSAERTGGSVSTLTIQRTQQEDSAVYLCASKGPKNIQYFGAGTRLSVL.

CDR3 sequence: CASSDLWEGVAQKVETQYF. In DNA, the CDR3 is TGTGCCAGCAGCGACTTGTGGGAAGGGGTCGCTCAAAAGGTAGAGACCCAGTACTTC. This chain connects TRBV11-3 to TRBJ2-5; TRBD1 is a possible D gene (5 bases). The CDR3 contains 19 residues. The germline V and J ends were trimmed by 5 bases and 4 bases, with 29 bases remaining between them. Germline CDR1 is SGHNT and CDR2 is YENEEA.

The gene calls are TRBV7-9 and TRBJ1-6; weak D call: TRBD1 (6 bases). Germline CDR1 reads SEHNR; CDR2 reads FQNEAQ (reference sequence). The V end lost 1 base, the J end lost 7 bases, and 11 bases lay between the germline ends. This CDR3 is 15 amino acids long. In DNA form, the CDR3 reads TGTGCCAGCAGCTTAGTGGGACATTGGAATTCACCCCTCCACTTT. Protein: CASSLVGHWNSPLHF.

The chain joins TRBV10-1 to TRBJ1-5, with 7 bases fitting TRBD1. Germline values: CDR1 WNHNN, CDR2 SYGVQD (reference sequence). The CDR3 totals 16 residues. With 1 base clipped from V and 6 bases from J, the junction kept 9 bases outside the gene matches. The CDR3 DNA reads TGCGCCAGCAGTGAGTATTCAGGGGGTGAAGGTCAGCCCCAGCATTTT. The encoded protein is CASSEYSGGEGQPQHF.

The CDR3 protein is CATGWGTTNEKLFF. In nucleotides, the CDR3 is TGTGCCACCGGCTGGGGGACAACTAATGAAAAACTGTTTTTT. V is TRBV15 and J is TRBJ1-4, with TRBD1 as a possible D gene (5 bases). The CDR3 is 14 amino acids. CDR1 LNHNV and CDR2 YYDKDF come from the germline V gene (reference sequence). V was cut by 8 bases and J by 0 bases, with 10 bases left in between. Using reference TRBV15 and TRBJ1-4 for the parts outside the CDR3, the full variable domain is DAMVIQNPRYQVTQFGKPVTLSCSQTLNHNVMYWYQQKSSQAPKLLFHYYDKDFNNEADTPDNFQSRRPNTSFCFLDIRSPGLGDTAMYLCATGWGTTNEKLFFGSGTQLSVL.

V gene TRBV11-1 combines with J gene TRBJ1-1; 12 bases align to TRBD1. Germline V gene data show CDR1 as SGHAT and CDR2 as FQDESV (reference sequence). V shed 5 bases and J 0 bases; nucleotides not matched to a gene: 4. The CDR3 covers 16 residues. CDR3 sequence reads: CASSKGQGALNTEAFF. Written as DNA, the CDR3 is TGTGCCAGCAGCAAGGGACAGGGGGCCTTGAACACTGAAGCTTTCTTT.

The chain recombines TRBV6-1 with TRBJ1-1; weak D call: TRBD1 (6 bases). Trimming pared 2 bases from V and 0 bases from J, leaving 16 bases between. Looked up from germline, CDR1 is MNHNS and CDR2 is SASEGT. This CDR3 has 17 residues. CDR3 residues: CASSERRKGHLNTEAFF. CDR3 in DNA: TGTGCCAGCAGTGAAAGGAGGAAGGGACACTTGAACACTGAAGCTTTCTTT.